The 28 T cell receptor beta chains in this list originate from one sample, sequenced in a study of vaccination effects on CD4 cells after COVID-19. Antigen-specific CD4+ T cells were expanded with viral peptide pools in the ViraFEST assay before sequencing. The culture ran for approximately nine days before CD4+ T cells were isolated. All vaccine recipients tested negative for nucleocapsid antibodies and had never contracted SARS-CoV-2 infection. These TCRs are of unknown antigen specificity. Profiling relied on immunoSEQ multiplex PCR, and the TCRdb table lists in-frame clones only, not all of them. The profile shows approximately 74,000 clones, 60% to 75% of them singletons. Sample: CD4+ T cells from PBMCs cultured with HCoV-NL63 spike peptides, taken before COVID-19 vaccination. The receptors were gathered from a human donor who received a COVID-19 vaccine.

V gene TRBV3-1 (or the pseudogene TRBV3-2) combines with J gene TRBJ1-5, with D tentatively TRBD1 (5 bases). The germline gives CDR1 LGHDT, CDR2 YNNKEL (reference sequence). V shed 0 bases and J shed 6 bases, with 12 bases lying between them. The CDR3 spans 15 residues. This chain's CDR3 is CASSQDIGGTQPQHF. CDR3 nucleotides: TGTGCCAGCAGCCAAGATATCGGAGGGACTCAGCCCCAGCATTTT.

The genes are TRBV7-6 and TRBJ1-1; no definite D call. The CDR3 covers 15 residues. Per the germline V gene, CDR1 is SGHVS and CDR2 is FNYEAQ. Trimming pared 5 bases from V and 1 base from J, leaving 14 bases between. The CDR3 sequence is CASSPQQVRNTEAFF. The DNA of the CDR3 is TGTGCCAGCAGCCCCCAGCAAGTCAGGAACACTGAAGCTTTCTTT.

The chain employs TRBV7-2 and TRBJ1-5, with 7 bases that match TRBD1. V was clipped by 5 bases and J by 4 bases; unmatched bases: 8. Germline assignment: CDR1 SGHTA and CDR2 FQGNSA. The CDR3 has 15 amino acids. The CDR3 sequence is CASSPGQASNQPQHF. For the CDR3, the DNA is TGTGCCAGCAGCCCCGGACAGGCCTCAAATCAGCCCCAGCATTTT.

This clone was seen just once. As DNA, the CDR3 is TGTGCCAGCTCAGCAACGAGAGGGCCCGGGGCCAACGTCCTGACTTTC. It yields the protein CASSATRGPGANVLTF. The chain recombines TRBV18 with TRBJ2-6, with a weak D call TRBD2 (5 bases). Per germline, CDR1 KGHSH and CDR2 LQKENI. This CDR3 has 16 residues. V lost 5 bases to trimming and J lost 4 bases, with 15 bases between them. Drawing the rest from reference TRBV18 and TRBJ2-6, the complete variable domain is NAGVMQNPRHLVRRRGQEARLRCSPMKGHSHVYWYRQLPEEGLKFMVYLQKENIIDESGMPKERFSAEFPKEGPSILRIQQVVRGDSAAYFCASSATRGPGANVLTFGAGSRLTVL.

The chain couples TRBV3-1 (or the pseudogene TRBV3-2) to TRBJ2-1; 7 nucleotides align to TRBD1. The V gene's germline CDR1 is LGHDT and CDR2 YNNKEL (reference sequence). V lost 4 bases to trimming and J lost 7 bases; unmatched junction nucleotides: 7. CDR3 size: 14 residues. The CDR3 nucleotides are TGTGCCAGCAGCCCTGCTAGGGGGCGAAATGAGCAGTTCTTC. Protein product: CASSPARGRNEQFF.

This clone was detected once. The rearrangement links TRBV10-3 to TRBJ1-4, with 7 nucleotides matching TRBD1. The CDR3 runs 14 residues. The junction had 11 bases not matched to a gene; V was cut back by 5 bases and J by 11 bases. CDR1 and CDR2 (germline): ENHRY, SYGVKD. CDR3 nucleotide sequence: TGTGCCATCAGTCAAGGAGACAGGGCTTGGAAACTGTTTTTT. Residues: CAISQGDRAWKLFF.

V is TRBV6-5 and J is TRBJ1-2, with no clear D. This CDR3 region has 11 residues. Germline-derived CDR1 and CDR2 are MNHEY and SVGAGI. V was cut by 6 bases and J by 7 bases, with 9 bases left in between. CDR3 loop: CASRFPRGYTF. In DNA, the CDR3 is TGTGCCAGCAGGTTTCCGCGTGGCTACACCTTC.

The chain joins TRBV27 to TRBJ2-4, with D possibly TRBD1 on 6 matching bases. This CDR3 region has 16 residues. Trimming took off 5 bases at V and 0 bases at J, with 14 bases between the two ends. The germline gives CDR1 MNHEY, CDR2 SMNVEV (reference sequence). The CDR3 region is CASSPPGHLAKNIQYF. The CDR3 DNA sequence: TGTGCCAGCAGTCCGCCGGGACATCTAGCCAAAAACATTCAGTACTTC.

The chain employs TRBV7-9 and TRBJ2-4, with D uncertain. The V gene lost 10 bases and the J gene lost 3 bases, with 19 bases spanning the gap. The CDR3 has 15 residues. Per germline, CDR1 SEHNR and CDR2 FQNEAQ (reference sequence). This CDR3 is CAIRSPPGFKNIQYF. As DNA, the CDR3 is TGTGCCATCAGATCTCCACCGGGTTTCAAAAACATTCAGTACTTC.

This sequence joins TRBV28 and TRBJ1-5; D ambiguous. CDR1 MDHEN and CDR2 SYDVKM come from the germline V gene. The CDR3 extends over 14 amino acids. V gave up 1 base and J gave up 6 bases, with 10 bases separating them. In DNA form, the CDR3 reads TGTGCCAGCAGTTTATCCGGGAGTGGTCAGCCCCAGCATTTT. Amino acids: CASSLSGSGQPQHF. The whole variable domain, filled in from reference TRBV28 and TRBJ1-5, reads DVKVTQSSRYLVKRTGEKVFLECVQDMDHENMFWYRQDPGLGLRLIYFSYDVKMKEKGDIPEGYSVSREKKERFSLILESASTNQTSMYLCASSLSGSGQPQHFGDGTRLSIL.

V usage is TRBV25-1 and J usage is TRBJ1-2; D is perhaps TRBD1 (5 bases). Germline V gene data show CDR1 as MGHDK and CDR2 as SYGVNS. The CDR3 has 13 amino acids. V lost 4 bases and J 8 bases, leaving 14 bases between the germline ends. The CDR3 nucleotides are TGTGCCAGCAGTGCCCCACTTCAGGGCGGCTACACCTTC. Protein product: CASSAPLQGGYTF.

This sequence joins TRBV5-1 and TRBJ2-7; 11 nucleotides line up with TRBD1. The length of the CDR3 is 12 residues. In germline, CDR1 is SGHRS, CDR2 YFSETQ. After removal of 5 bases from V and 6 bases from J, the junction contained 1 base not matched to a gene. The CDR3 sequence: CASRGTGGEQYV. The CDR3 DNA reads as TGCGCCAGCAGGGGGACAGGGGGCGAGCAGTACGTC.

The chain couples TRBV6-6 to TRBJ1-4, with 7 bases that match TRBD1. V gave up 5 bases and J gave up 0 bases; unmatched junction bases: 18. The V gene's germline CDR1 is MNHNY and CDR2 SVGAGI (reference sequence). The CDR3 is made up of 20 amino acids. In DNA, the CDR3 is TGTGCCAGCAGTCTTGTCCTAGGACAGGTTTCATTTGCAACTAATGAAAAACTGTTTTTT. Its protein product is CASSLVLGQVSFATNEKLFF.

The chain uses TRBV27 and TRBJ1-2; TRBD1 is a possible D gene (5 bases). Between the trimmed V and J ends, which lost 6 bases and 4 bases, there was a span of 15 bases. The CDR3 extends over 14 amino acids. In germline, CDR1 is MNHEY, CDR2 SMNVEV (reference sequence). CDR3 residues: CASRPPGGAYGYTF. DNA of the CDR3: TGTGCCAGCAGGCCCCCGGGTGGGGCCTATGGCTACACCTTC.

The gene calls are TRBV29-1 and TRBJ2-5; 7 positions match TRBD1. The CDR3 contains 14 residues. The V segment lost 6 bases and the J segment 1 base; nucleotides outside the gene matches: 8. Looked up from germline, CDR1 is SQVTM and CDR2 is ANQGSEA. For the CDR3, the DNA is TGCAGCGTCCTTAACACAGGGGCCCAAGAGACCCAGTACTTC. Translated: CSVLNTGAQETQYF.

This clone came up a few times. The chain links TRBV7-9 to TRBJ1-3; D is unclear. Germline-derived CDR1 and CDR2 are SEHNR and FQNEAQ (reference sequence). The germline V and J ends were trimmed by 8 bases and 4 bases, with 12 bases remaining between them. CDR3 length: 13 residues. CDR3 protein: CASRTGSGNTIYF. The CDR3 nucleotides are TGTGCCAGCCGTACTGGGTCAGGAAACACCATATATTTT.

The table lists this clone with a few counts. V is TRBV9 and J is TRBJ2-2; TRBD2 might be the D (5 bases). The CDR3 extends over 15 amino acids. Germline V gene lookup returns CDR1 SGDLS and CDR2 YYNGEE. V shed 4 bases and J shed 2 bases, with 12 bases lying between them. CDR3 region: CASSTSGTNTGELFF. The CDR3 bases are TGTGCCAGCAGCACGAGCGGTACAAACACCGGGGAGCTGTTTTTT.

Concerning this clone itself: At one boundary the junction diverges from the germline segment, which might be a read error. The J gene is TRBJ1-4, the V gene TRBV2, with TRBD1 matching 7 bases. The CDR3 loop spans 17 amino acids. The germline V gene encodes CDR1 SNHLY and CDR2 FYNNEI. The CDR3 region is CASRYRDRGIRVEKLFF. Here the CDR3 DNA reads TGTGCCAGCAGATACCGGGACAGAGGGATTCGAGTTGAAAAGCTGTTTTTT.

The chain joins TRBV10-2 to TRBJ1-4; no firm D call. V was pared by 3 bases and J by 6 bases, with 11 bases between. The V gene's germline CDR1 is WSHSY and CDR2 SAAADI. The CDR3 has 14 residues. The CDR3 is CASSESGRDEKLFF. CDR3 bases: TGCGCCAGCAGTGAAAGTGGGAGGGATGAAAAACTGTTTTTT.

The CDR3 DNA reads as TGTGCCAGCAGCGGGCGGGGCGTCAGTTTCTCCTACGAGCAGTACGTC. Protein product: CASSGRGVSFSYEQYV. The chain links TRBV5-8 to TRBJ2-7, with D perhaps matching TRBD2 (6 bases). The CDR3 is made up of 16 amino acids. The germline V gene encodes CDR1 SGHTS and CDR2 YDEGEE. With 4 bases removed from V and 0 bases from J, the gap between germline ends came to 17 bases.

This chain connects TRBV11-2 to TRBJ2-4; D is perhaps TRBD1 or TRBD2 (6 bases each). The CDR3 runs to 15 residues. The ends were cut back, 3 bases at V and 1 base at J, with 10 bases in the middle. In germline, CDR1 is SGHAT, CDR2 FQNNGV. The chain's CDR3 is CASSFRGPAKNIQYF. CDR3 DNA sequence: TGTGCCAGCAGCTTTCGGGGGCCGGCCAAAAACATTCAGTACTTC.

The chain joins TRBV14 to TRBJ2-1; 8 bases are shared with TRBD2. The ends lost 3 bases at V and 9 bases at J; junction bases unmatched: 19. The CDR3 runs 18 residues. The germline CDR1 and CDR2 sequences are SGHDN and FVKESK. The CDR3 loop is CASSQTLLASGHGREQFF. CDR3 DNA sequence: TGTGCCAGCAGCCAGACCCTCCTAGCTAGCGGGCATGGTCGTGAGCAGTTCTTC.

CDR3 protein: CSAPTTGNTDTQYF. Here the CDR3 DNA reads TGCAGCGCCCCTACGACAGGCAACACAGATACGCAGTATTTT. The chain carries TRBV29-1 and TRBJ2-3, with D perhaps matching TRBD1 (6 bases). The germline V gene encodes CDR1 SQVTM and CDR2 ANQGSEA. The V gene lost 7 bases and the J gene lost 2 bases, with 16 bases spanning the gap. The CDR3 runs to 14 residues.

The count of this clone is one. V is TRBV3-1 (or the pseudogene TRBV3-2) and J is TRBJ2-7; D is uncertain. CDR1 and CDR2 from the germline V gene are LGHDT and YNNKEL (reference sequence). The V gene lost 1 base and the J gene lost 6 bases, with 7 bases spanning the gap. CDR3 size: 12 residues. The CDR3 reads CASSQVGSEQYV. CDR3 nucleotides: TGTGCCAGCAGCCAAGTGGGGTCCGAGCAGTACGTC.

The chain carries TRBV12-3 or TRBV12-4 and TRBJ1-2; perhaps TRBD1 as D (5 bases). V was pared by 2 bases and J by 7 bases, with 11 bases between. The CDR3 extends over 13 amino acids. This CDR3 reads CASSLPGRLGYTF. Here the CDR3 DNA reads TGTGCCAGCAGTTTACCAGGGCGTCTTGGCTACACCTTC.

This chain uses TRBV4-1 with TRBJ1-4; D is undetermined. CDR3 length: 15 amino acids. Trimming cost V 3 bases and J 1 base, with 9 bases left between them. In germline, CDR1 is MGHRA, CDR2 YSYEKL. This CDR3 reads CASSQRVVTNEKLFF. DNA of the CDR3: TGCGCCAGCAGCCAGAGGGTTGTAACTAATGAAAAACTGTTTTTT.

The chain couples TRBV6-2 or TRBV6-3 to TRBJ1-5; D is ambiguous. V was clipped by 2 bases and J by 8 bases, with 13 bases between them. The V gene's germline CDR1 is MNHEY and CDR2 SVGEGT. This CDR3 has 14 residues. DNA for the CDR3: TGTGCCAGCAGTTACGTACAGCGCAACGAGCCCCAGCATTTT. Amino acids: CASSYVQRNEPQHF.

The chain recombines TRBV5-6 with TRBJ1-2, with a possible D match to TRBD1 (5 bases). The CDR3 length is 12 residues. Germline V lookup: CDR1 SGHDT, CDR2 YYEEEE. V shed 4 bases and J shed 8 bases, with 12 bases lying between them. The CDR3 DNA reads TGTGCCAGCAGCCCCGGGGCCTACGGCTACACCTTC. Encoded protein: CASSPGAYGYTF.